This T cell receptor beta chain emerged from a study of graft-versus-host responses after intestinal transplantation. The V end lost 2 bases, the J end lost 2 bases, and 10 bases lay between the germline ends. This CDR3 has 15 residues. Germline-derived CDR1 and CDR2 are SNHLY and FYNNEI. As to this clone: Its antigen is currently unknown.

Profiled with immunoSEQ multiplex PCR; TCRdb holds only in-frame clones, not every one. The data show about 80,000 clones, about 88% seen once. The input for sequencing was unstimulated CD4+ T cells sorted from spleen or lymph node cells, taken before intestinal transplant. The gene calls are TRBV2 and TRBJ1-3; D is unresolved. This sequence was found in a human donor who received an intestinal transplant. The CDR3: CASSELGRAGNTIYF. Written as DNA, the CDR3 is TGTGCCAGCAGTGAACTGGGGAGGGCTGGAAACACCATATATTTT. Filled out from reference TRBV2 and TRBJ1-3, the complete variable domain reads EPEVTQTPSHQVTQMGQEVILRCVPISNHLYFYWYRQILGQKVEFLVSFYNNEISEKSEIFDDQFSVERPDGSNFTLKIRSTKLEDSAMYFCASSELGRAGNTIYFGEGSWLTVV.